This TCR beta chain was profiled in a study of T cells after yellow fever vaccination. TCRdb fed the 5' RACE reads into MiXCR, producing one record per CDR3 protein. Of 300,000 to 400,000 distinct CDR3 sequences listed, about 10% are singletons. This CDR3 spans 13 amino acids. Germline V CDR1 and CDR2: KGHSH, LQKENI. The V gene lost 6 bases and the J gene lost 3 bases, with 11 bases spanning the gap. General study points: Abundant clonotypes from the bulk population could have been carried over as contaminants into FACS-sorted repertoires. A weaker but faster secondary response was observed, peaking on day 5 versus 15. Across the CD4 and CD8 compartments, a small share of clonotypes was present in both. Clones that expanded after primary vaccination mostly reappeared after the booster (over 95% CD4, roughly 90% CD8).

This clonotype was seen once. Its antigen is currently unknown. The material sequenced was CD4+ T cells sorted from PBMCs, taken 45 days after the yellow fever booster vaccination. This clonotype originated in a man aged 18 to 30 who received the YFV17D yellow fever vaccine. This chain links TRBV18 with TRBJ2-5; D is possibly TRBD2 (5 bases). CDR3 loop: CASSKADEETQYF. In nucleotides, the CDR3 is TGTGCCAGCTCGAAAGCGGACGAAGAGACCCAGTACTTC.